This T cell receptor beta chain comes out of a study of T cell responses to AZD1222 COVID-19 vaccine. Study details: Second-dose intervals near 4 or 12 weeks were combined. Study results and limitations: Rises in breadth and depth of Spike-specific TCRs came after two AZD1222 doses.

Repertoires were generated with immunoSEQ multiplex PCR, while TCRdb's copy carries only in-frame clones and drops some. The repertoire holds 100,000 to 140,000 clones, with approximately 86% as singletons. V was shortened by 1 base and J by 7 bases, with 12 bases between the two germline ends. The CDR3 spans 14 residues. Germline V lookup: CDR1 SGHNT, CDR2 YYREEE (reference sequence). Regarding this clone: Its specificity is not known.

The sequenced sample was peripheral blood, obtained on day 0 of AZD1222 vaccination. The clonotype comes from an adult in good health. The chain employs TRBV5-4 and TRBJ1-5; possibly TRBD1 for D (6 bases). The CDR3: CASSLMGGDQPQHF. CDR3 DNA: TGTGCCAGCAGCTTGATGGGGGGCGACCAGCCCCAGCATTTT. Filled out from reference TRBV5-4 and TRBJ1-5, the complete variable domain reads ETGVTQSPTHLIKTRGQQVTLRCSSQSGHNTVSWYQQALGQGPQFIFQYYREEENGRGNFPPRFSGLQFPNYSSELNVNALELDDSALYLCASSLMGGDQPQHFGDGTRLSIL.